This TCR beta chain was recorded in a study of blood T cell repertoires in COVID-19. The CDR3 runs 14 residues. CDR1 is LNHNV and CDR2 is YYDKDF in the germline V gene (reference sequence). The ends lost 5 bases at V and 1 base at J; junction bases unmatched: 5. The method was immunoSEQ multiplex PCR; TCRdb's version includes in-frame clones alone and lacks a portion of them. Among roughly 260,000 clones, around 82% were seen once, and the ten largest hold around 3.3%. The genes are TRBV15 and TRBJ2-7, with 7 positions matching TRBD1. This TCR derives from a woman in her thirties or forties who had been exposed to COVID-19. Source material: PBMCs or T cells enriched from blood (not recorded which). This CDR3 is CATSSYRGSYEQYF. CDR3 DNA sequence: TGTGCCACCAGCTCCTACAGGGGATCCTACGAGCAGTACTTC.